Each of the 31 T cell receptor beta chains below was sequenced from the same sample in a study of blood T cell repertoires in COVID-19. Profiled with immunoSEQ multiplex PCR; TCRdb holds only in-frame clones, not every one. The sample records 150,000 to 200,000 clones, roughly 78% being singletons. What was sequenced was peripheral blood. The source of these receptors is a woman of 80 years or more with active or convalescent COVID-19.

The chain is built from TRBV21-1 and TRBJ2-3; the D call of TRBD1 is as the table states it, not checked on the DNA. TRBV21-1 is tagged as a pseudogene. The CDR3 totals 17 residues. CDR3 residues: CASSKGGGQGFTDTQYF. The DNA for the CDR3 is TGTGCCAGCAGCAAAGGGGGGGGACAGGGTTTCACAGATACGCAGTATTTT.

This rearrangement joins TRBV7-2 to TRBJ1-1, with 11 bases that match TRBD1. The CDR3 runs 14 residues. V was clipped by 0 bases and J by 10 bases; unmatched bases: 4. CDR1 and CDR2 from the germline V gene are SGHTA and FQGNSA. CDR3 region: CASSLASGTGGAFF. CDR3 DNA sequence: TGTGCCAGCAGCTTAGCTTCTGGGACAGGGGGAGCTTTCTTT.

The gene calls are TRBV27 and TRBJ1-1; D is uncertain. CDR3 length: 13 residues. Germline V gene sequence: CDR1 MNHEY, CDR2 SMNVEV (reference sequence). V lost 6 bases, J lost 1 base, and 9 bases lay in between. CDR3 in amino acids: CASSTLGNTEAFF. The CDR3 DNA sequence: TGTGCCAGCAGCACCCTCGGGAACACTGAAGCTTTCTTT.

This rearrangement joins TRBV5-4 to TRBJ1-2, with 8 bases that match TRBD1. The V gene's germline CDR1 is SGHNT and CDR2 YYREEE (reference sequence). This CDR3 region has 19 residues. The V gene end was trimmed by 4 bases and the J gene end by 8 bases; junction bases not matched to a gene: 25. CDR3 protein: CASSLKETRDRFFPPGYTF. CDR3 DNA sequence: TGTGCCAGCAGCCTTAAAGAAACACGGGACAGGTTTTTCCCCCCGGGCTACACCTTC.

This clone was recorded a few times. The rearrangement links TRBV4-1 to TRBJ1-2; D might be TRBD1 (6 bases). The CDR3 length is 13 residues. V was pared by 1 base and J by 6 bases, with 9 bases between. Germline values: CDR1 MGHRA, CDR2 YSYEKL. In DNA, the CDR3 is TGCGCCAGCAGCCAAGGGTCAGGGGATGGCTACACCTTC. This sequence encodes CASSQGSGDGYTF.

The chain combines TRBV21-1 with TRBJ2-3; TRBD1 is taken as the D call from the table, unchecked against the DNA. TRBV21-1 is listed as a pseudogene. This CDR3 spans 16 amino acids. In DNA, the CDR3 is TGTGCCAGCAGCAAACGGGACACTGTTAGCACAGATACGCAGTATTTT. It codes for CASSKRDTVSTDTQYF.

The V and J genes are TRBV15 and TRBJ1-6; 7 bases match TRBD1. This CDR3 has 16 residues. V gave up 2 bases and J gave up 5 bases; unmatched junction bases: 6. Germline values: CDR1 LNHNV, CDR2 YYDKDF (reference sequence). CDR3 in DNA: TGTGCCACCAGCAGATTCCGGGACAGAAATAATTCACCCCTCCACTTT. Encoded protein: CATSRFRDRNNSPLHF.

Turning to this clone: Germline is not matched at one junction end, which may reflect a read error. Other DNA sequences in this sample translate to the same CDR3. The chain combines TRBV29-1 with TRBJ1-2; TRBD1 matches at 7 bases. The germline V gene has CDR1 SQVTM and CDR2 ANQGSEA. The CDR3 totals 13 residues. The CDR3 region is CSVDPTGSNGYTF. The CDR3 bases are TGCAGTGTTGATCCGACAGGGTCGAATGGCTACACCTTC.

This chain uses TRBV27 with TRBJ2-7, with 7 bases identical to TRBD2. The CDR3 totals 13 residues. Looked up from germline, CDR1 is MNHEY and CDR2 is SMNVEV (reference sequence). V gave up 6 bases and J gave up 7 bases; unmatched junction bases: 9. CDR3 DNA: TGTGCCAGCAGGGCTAGCGGAGTCCGGGAGCAGTACTTC. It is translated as CASRASGVREQYF.

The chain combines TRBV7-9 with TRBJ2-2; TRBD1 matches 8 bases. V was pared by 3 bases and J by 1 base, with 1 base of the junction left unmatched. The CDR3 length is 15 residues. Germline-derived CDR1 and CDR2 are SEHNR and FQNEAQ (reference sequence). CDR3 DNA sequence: TGTGCCAGCAGCTTCGACAGGGGGAACACCGGGGAGCTGTTTTTT. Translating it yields CASSFDRGNTGELFF.

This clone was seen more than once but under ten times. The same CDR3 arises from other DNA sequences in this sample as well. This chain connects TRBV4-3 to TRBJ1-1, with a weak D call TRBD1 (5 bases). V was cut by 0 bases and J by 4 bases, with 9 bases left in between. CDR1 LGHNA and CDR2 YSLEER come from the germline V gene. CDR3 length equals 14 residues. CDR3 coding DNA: TGCGCCAGCAGCCAAGAAAGGAGGGGCACTGAAGCTTTCTTT. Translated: CASSQERRGTEAFF.

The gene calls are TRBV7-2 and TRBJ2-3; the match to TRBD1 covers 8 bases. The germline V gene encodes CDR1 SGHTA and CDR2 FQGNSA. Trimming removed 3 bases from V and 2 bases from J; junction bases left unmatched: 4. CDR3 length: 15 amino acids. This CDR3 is CASSFSQGVTDTQYF. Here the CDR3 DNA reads TGTGCCAGCAGCTTTTCACAGGGGGTCACAGATACGCAGTATTTT.

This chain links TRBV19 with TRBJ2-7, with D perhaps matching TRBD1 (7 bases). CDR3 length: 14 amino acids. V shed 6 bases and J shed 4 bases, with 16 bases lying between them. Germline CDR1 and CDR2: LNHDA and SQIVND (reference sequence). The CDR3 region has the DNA TGTGCCAGTAGGATAACAGGGGACTGGTACGAGCAGTACTTC. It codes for CASRITGDWYEQYF. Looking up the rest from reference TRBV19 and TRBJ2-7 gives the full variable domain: DGGITQSPKYLFRKEGQNVTLSCEQNLNHDAMYWYRQDPGQGLRLIYYSQIVNDFQKGDIAEGYSVSREKKESFPLTVTSAQKNPTAFYLCASRITGDWYEQYFGPGTRLTVT.

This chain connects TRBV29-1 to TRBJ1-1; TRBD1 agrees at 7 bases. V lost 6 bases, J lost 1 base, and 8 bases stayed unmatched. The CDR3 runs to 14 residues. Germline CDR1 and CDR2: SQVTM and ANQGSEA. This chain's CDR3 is CSVTKQGRNTEAFF. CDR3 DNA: TGCAGCGTAACTAAACAGGGGAGGAACACTGAAGCTTTCTTT.

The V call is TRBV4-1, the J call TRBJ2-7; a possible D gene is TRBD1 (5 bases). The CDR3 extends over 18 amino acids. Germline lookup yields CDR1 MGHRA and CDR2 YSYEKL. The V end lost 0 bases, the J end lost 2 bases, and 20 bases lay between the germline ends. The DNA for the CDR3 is TGCGCCAGCAGCCAAGAAGGGTTAACCAACGACAGTCCCTACGAGCAGTACTTC. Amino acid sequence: CASSQEGLTNDSPYEQYF.

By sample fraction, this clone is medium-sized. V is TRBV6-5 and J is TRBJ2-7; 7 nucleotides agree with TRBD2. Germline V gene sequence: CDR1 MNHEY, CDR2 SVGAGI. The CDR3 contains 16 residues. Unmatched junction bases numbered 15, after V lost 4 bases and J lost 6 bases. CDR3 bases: TGTGCCAGCAGTTCCTGGAGTACTAGCGTGTCAGGCGAGCAGTACTTC. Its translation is CASSSWSTSVSGEQYF.

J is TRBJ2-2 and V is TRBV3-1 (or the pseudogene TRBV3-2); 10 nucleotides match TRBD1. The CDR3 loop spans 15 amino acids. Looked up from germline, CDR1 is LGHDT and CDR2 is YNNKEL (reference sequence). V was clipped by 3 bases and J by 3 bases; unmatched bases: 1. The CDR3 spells CASSQGTGDTGELFF. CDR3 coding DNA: TGTGCCAGCAGCCAGGGGACAGGGGACACCGGGGAGCTGTTTTTT.

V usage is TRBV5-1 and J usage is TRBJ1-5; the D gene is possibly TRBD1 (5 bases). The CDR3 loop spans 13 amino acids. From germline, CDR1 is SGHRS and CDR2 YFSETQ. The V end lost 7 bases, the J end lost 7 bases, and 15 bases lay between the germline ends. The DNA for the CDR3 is TGCGCCAGCGCCGTGGGGCCTGAACAGCCCCAGCATTTT. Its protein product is CASAVGPEQPQHF.

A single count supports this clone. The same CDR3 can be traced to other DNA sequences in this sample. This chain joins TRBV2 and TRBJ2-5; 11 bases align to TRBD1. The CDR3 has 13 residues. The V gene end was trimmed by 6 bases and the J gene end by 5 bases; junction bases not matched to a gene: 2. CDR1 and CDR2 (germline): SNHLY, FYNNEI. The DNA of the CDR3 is TGTGCCAGCAGCCGGACAGGGGGCGAGACCCAGTACTTC. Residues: CASSRTGGETQYF. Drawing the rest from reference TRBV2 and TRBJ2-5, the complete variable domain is EPEVTQTPSHQVTQMGQEVILRCVPISNHLYFYWYRQILGQKVEFLVSFYNNEISEKSEIFDDQFSVERPDGSNFTLKIRSTKLEDSAMYFCASSRTGGETQYFGPGTRLLVL.

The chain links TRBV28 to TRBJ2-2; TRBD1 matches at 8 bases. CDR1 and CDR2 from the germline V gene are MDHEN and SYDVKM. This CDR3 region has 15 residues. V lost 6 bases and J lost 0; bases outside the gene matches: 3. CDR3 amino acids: CASRRDRTNTGELFF. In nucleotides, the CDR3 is TGTGCCAGCAGACGGGACAGGACGAACACCGGGGAGCTGTTTTTT.

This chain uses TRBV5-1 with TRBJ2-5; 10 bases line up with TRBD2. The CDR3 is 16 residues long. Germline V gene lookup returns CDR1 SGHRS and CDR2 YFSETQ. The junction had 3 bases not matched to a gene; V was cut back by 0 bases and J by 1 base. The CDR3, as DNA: TGCGCCAGCAGCTTGGAACCTAGCGGGGGCCAAGAGACCCAGTACTTC. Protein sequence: CASSLEPSGGQETQYF.

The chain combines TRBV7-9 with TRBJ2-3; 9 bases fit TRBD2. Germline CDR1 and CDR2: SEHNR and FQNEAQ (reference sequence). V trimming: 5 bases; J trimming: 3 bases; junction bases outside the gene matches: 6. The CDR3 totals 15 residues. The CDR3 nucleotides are TGTGCCAGCAGCCTGCGGGGGGGCCGGACAGATACGCAGTATTTT. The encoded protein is CASSLRGGRTDTQYF.

Here the CDR3 DNA reads TGTGCCAGTAGTATGGGGCAGGGTTTGAGTAGTCAGCCCCAGCATTTT. Translated, it gives CASSMGQGLSSQPQHF. This chain links TRBV19 with TRBJ1-5; maybe TRBD1 (5 bases). The germline V gene has CDR1 LNHDA and CDR2 SQIVND (reference sequence). V lost 3 bases and J 6 bases, leaving 18 bases between the germline ends. This CDR3 region has 16 residues.

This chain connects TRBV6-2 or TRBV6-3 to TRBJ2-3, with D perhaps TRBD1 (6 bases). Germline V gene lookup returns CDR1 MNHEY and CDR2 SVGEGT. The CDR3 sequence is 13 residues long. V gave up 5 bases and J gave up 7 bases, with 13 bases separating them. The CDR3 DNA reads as TGTGCCAGCAGTCTCGACAGGCGATATACGCAGTATTTT. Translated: CASSLDRRYTQYF.

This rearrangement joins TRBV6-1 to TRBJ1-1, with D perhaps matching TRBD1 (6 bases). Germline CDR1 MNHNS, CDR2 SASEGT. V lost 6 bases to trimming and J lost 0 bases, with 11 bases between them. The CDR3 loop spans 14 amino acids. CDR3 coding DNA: TGTGCCAGCAGCAGACAGGTCTTGAACACTGAAGCTTTCTTT. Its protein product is CASSRQVLNTEAFF.

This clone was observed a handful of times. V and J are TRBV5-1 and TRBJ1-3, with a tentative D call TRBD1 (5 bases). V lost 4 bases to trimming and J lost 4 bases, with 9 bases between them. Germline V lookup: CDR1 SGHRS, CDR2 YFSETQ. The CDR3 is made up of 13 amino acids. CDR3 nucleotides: TGCGCCAGCAGCCAGGGCGCAGGAAACACCATATATTTT. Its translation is CASSQGAGNTIYF.

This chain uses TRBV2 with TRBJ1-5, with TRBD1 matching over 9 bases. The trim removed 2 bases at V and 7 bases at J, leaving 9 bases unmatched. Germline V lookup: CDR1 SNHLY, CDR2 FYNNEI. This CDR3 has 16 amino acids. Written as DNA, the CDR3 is TGTGCCAGCAGTGAACGTTGGGGACAGGGCCCGCAGCCCCAGCATTTT. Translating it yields CASSERWGQGPQPQHF.

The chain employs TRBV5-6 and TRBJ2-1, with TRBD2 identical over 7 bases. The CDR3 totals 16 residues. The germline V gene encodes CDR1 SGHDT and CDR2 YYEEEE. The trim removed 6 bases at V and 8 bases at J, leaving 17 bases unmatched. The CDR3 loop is CASTPYSGLVFHEQFF. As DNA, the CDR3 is TGTGCCAGCACCCCCTATAGCGGGTTGGTATTCCATGAGCAGTTCTTC.

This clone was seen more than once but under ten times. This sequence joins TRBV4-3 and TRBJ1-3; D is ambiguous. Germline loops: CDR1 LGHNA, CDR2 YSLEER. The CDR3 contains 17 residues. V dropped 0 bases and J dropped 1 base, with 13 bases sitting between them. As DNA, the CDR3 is TGCGCCAGCAGCCAAGATCTCCGGGTTTTATCTGGAAACACCATATATTTT. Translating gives CASSQDLRVLSGNTIYF.

The CDR3 loop reads CAHGGAASGGYEQYF. For the CDR3, the DNA is TGTGCCCACGGGGGGGCGGCTAGCGGGGGCTACGAGCAGTACTTC. The chain combines TRBV28 with TRBJ2-7; 10 bases map to TRBD2. The CDR3 has 15 residues. The J segment lost 3 bases and the V segment lost 11 bases, leaving 13 bases of the junction unmatched. Germline-derived CDR1 and CDR2 are MDHEN and SYDVKM.

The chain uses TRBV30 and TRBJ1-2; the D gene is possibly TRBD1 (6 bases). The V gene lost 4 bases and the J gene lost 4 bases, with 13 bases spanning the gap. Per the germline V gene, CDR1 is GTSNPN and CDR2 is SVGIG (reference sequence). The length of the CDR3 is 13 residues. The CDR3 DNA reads TGTGCCTGGAACCAACAGGGAGCCTATGGCTACACCTTC. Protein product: CAWNQQGAYGYTF.